This TCR beta chain originates from a study of blood T cell repertoires in COVID-19. The overall study: The United States, Italy and Spain were the sources of the acute and convalescent COVID-19 samples. PBMCs, B-cell-depleted T cells, or T cells were the source of the cDNA or gDNA that made up the material.

The V segment lost 2 bases and the J segment 4 bases; nucleotides outside the gene matches: 3. Germline V gene data show CDR1 as LGHDT and CDR2 as YNNKEL (reference sequence). The CDR3 totals 15 residues. Authors' data handling: Scientists estimated how many nucleated cells there were by amplifying reference gene primers. The data were produced by immunoSEQ multiplex PCR, yet TCRdb's version contains in-frame clones alone and is incomplete. V, J and clone size are those of that table, while D and trimming were read from the DNA. This table has approximately 5,900 clones, roughly 89% appearing once. Sequencing input: peripheral blood. The sequence was collected from a human donor in a cohort sampled during active COVID-19. The V call is TRBV3-1 (or the pseudogene TRBV3-2), the J call TRBJ2-7; 12 bases are a match to TRBD2. The CDR3 loop reads CASSQRLAGVYEQYF. The DNA for the CDR3 is TGTGCCAGCAGCCAAAGACTAGCGGGAGTTTACGAGCAGTACTTC.